The rows below give T cell receptor beta chains drawn from one sample of a study of blood T cells in healthy people across ages. From the 5' RACE reads, TCRdb called clonotypes with MiXCR, one entry per CDR3 protein. The data contain hundreds of thousands of distinct CDR3 sequences, about 51% of them singletons. The sample was blood. These receptors all come from a woman older than 75 in good health. Both conserved end residues are part of each CDR3. D genes are given only for firm matches. Size is omitted from some rows. Given values are once, few, many or a class for expanded clones.

abundance,v_gene,d_gene,j_gene,CDR3nt,CDR3aa
-,TRBV27,-,TRBJ1-2,TGTGCCAGCAGTTCCACAGGGTTTGGTGGCTACACCTTC,CASSSTGFGGYTF
-,TRBV29-1,-,TRBJ2-1,TGCAGCGTTCGGACGCGGAGCTCCTACAATGAGCAGTTCTTC,CSVRTRSSYNEQFF
-,TRBV6-2/TRBV6-3,TRBD2,TRBJ2-5,TGTGCCAGCAGGCGCCCGCGGGGGGCTCAAGAGACCCAGTACTTC,CASRRPRGAQETQYF
-,TRBV20-1,TRBD1,TRBJ1-5,TGCAGTGCTAGAGATCCCGGGACAGGGAACCCCCAGCATTTT,CSARDPGTGNPQHF
many,TRBV27,TRBD1,TRBJ1-6,TGTGCCAGCAGTCGCGGGGGGACAGGGGGCTTCTATAATTCACCCCTCCACTTT,CASSRGGTGGFYNSPLHF
many,TRBV28,TRBD1,TRBJ2-5,TGTGCCAGCACTCCCGGGACAGCGCAAGAGACCCAGTACTTC,CASTPGTAQETQYF
-,TRBV27,TRBD2,TRBJ2-7,TGTGCCAGCAGTCTGCGGACTAGCGGGGGGGCTGGGGAGCAGTACTTC,CASSLRTSGGAGEQYF
-,TRBV5-8,-,TRBJ1-5,TGTGCCAGCAGCGCCAACTTCAATCAGCCCCAGCATTTT,CASSANFNQPQHF
-,TRBV28,-,TRBJ2-7,TGTGCCAGCAGTATGACAGGCCACCTCTACGAGCAGTACTTC,CASSMTGHLYEQYF
-,TRBV28,TRBD2,TRBJ2-7,TGTGCCAGCAGTTCCCCGGGACTAGCGGGGAACTACGAGCAGTACTTC,CASSSPGLAGNYEQYF
many,TRBV29-1,-,TRBJ2-1,TGCAGCGCTAGCAAGGGGGTCCTAGATCGCCTTTACAATGAGCAGTTCTTC,CSASKGVLDRLYNEQFF
many,TRBV28,-,TRBJ2-6,TGTGCCAGCAGTGGAGCGGAATCTGGGGCCAACGTCCTGACTTTC,CASSGAESGANVLTF
many,TRBV9,-,TRBJ2-7,TGTGCCAGCAGCGTAGGCCCCCCAGACATCTACGAGCAGTACTTC,CASSVGPPDIYEQYF
-,TRBV28,-,TRBJ1-5,TGTGCCAGCAGTTCCCCAAGTACTAGCAATCAGCCCCAGCATTTT,CASSSPSTSNQPQHF
few,TRBV3-1,-,TRBJ2-5,TGTGCCAGCAGCCAAGACTGGGGCTCGGCAAAAAGTCAAGAGACCCAGTACTTC,CASSQDWGSAKSQETQYF
-,TRBV6-1,TRBD2,TRBJ2-3,TGTGCCCTCGGGGGGACTAGCGGGAGTGATACGCAGTATTTT,CALGGTSGSDTQYF
-,TRBV20-1,-,TRBJ2-7,TGCAGTGCTAGTGGCTACCGCAGCAATATCGGCGAGCAGTACTTC,CSASGYRSNIGEQYF
many,TRBV6-5,TRBD2,TRBJ2-3,TGTGCCAGCAGTCGGCGGGAGTATTCAGATACGCAGTATTTT,CASSRREYSDTQYF
-,TRBV5-1,-,TRBJ2-1,TGCGCCAGCAGCCTCTGGGAGAGCTCCTACAATGAGCAGTTCTTC,CASSLWESSYNEQFF
-,TRBV6-2/TRBV6-3,TRBD1,TRBJ2-1,TGTGCCAGCAGTAGGGGACAGGGGCTACCCAATGAGCAGTTCTTC,CASSRGQGLPNEQFF
many,TRBV20-1,-,TRBJ1-2,TGCAGTGCTGTTGGGGTTGCCGGTGGGGTTATAGACTACACCTTC,CSAVGVAGGVIDYTF
many,TRBV29-1,TRBD2,TRBJ2-7,TGCAGCGCCGGGCAGCGGGGAACCTACGAGCAGTACTTC,CSAGQRGTYEQYF
-,TRBV7-9,-,TRBJ1-5,TGTGCCAGCAGCCTAGATGGCCCACCCCAGCATTTT,CASSLDGPPQHF
many,TRBV20-1,-,TRBJ2-7,TGCAGTGCTAGCGTTAAAAACTCCTACGAGCAGTACTTC,CSASVKNSYEQYF
-,TRBV20-1,-,TRBJ2-5,TGCAGTGCTCGCCGACAGAAAGAGACCCAGTACTTC,CSARRQKETQYF
-,TRBV5-1,TRBD2,TRBJ2-5,TGCGCCAGCAATAGCGGGGGGAGGAACGATGAGCAGTACTTC,CASNSGGRNDEQYF
-,TRBV9,-,TRBJ2-5,TGTGCCAGCAGCGTAGGTGGGGCCGTGGGGACCCAGTACTTC,CASSVGGAVGTQYF
few,TRBV3-1,TRBD2,TRBJ2-1,TGTGCCAGCAGCCCGGGACTAGCGGGAAAAACGCATGAGCAGTTCTTC,CASSPGLAGKTHEQFF
-,TRBV20-1,-,TRBJ2-3,TGCAGTGCTGTTCCATCGGGGGATACGCAGTATTTT,CSAVPSGDTQYF
-,TRBV20-1,TRBD2,TRBJ2-1,TGCAGTGCATATAGCGGGAGGTCCTACAATGAGCAGTTCTTC,CSAYSGRSYNEQFF
many,TRBV13,-,TRBJ2-7,TGTGCCAGCAGCCAAAATCTAGGCTCGCTCTACGAGCAGTACTTC,CASSQNLGSLYEQYF
few,TRBV12-3/TRBV12-4,-,TRBJ2-2,TGTGCCAGCAGTCACAGGGTTGGCACCGGGGAGCTGTTTTTT,CASSHRVGTGELFF
-,TRBV3-1,-,TRBJ2-5,TGTGCCAGCAGCCAAGATTGGGGTAGCAGGGAGCAGTACTTC,CASSQDWGSREQYF
once,TRBV4-1,-,TRBJ1-5,TGCGCCAGCAGCCAAGTCGCAGGGAGCAATCAGCCCCAGCATTTT,CASSQVAGSNQPQHF
-,TRBV7-3,-,TRBJ2-6,TGTGCCAGCAGCGTCCTGCGGGGCTCTGGGGCCAACGTCCTGACTTTC,CASSVLRGSGANVLTF
-,TRBV29-1,-,TRBJ2-2,TGCGGCGTTATTTCGGACGCGAACACCGGGGAGCTGTTTTTT,CGVISDANTGELFF
-,TRBV13,-,TRBJ2-1,TGTGCCAGCAGCCCCCCTCTTCCGAATGAGCAGTTCTTC,CASSPPLPNEQFF